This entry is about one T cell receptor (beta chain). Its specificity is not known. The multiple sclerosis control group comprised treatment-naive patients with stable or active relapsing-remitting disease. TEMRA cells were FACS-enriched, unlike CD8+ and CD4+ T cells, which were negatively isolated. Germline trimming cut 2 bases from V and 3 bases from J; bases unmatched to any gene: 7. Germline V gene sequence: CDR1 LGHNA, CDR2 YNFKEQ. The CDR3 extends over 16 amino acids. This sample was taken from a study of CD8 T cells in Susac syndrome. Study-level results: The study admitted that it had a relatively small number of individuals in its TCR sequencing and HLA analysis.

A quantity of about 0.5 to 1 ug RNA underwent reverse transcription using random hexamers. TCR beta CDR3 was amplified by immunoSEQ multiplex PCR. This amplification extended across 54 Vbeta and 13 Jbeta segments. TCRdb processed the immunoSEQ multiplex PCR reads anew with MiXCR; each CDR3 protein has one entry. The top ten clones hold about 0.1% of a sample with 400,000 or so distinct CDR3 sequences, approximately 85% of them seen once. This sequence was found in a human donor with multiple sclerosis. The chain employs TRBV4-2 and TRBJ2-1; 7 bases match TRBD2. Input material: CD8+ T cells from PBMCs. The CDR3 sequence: CASSQPLAEDYNEQFF. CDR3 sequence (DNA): TGTGCCAGCAGCCAACCCCTAGCGGAAGACTACAATGAGCAGTTCTTC.